This record covers a single TCR beta chain. This entry comes from a study of blood T cell repertoires in COVID-19. The ends lost 5 bases at V and 6 bases at J; junction bases unmatched: 4. The CDR3 has 12 amino acids. Looked up from germline, CDR1 is SGHTA and CDR2 is FQGTGA. The table came from immunoSEQ multiplex PCR; TCRdb's copy has only in-frame clones and leaves some out. The sample has some 180,000 clones, 80% seen once; the top ten hold approximately 15%. This receptor was obtained from a man aged 55 to 70 who had been exposed to COVID-19. The chain recombines TRBV7-3 with TRBJ2-7; 7 bases are a match to TRBD1. Sequencing was performed on PBMCs or T cells enriched from blood (not recorded which). The CDR3 reads CASSRQGFEQYF. CDR3 DNA sequence: TGTGCCAGCAGCCGACAGGGATTCGAGCAGTACTTC.